These 19 T cell receptor beta chains originate from one sample sequenced in a study of identical twins. TCRdb reprocessed the 5' RACE reads with MiXCR, giving one entry per CDR3 protein. The table records about 340,000 distinct CDR3 sequences, around 9% of them present only once. Specimen: naive T cells sorted from blood. Receptors originate from a woman aged 45-59 years in good health.

This clonotype was observed at least ten times. The J gene is TRBJ2-3, the V gene TRBV10-3; no firm D call. Trimming stripped 7 bases from V and 3 bases from J, with 17 bases between. CDR1 is ENHRY and CDR2 is SYGVKD in the germline V gene. This CDR3 spans 15 amino acids. CDR3 bases: TGTGCCATCATGAGTAACCACAAAGGTACAGATACGCAGTATTTT. Translated, it gives CAIMSNHKGTDTQYF.

This clonotype appeared a single time. A much bigger clone sits one base away, suggesting this may be a read error. The chain joins TRBV5-1 to TRBJ2-6; D is undetermined. V was pared by 6 bases and J by 2 bases, with 12 bases between. Germline V gene data show CDR1 as SGHRS and CDR2 as YFSETQ. The CDR3 length is 15 residues. DNA of the CDR3: TGCGCCAGCAACATAGTGGGGACTGGGGCCAACGTCCTGACTTTC. Translation gives CASNIVGTGANVLTF.

The chain recombines TRBV12-3 or TRBV12-4 with TRBJ2-2; tentative D call: TRBD2 (6 bases). Trimming shortened V by 1 base and J by 3 bases, and 15 bases separated the two germline ends. The length of the CDR3 is 17 residues. The CDR3 DNA sequence: TGTGCCAGCAGTTTAGTGACTGGCGGGACTTACACCGGGGAGCTGTTTTTT. It is translated as CASSLVTGGTYTGELFF.

This clonotype was observed many times. The genes are TRBV5-1 and TRBJ2-1; 8 bases match TRBD1. J gave up 5 bases and V 5 bases, and 12 bases lay outside the gene matches. The CDR3 has 16 amino acids. Germline V gives CDR1 SGHRS, CDR2 YFSETQ. The CDR3 reads CASSYAADRVHNEQFF. The CDR3 DNA sequence: TGCGCCAGCAGTTACGCCGCGGACAGGGTCCACAATGAGCAGTTCTTC.

This clonotype was picked up a small number of times. This sequence joins TRBV11-2 and TRBJ2-1; D gene ambiguous. Trimming left V 1 base short and J 0 bases short, with 16 bases between. The CDR3 loop spans 18 amino acids. Germline CDR1 is SGHAT and CDR2 is FQNNGV. CDR3 in DNA: TGTGCCAGCAGCTTAGTTATTGGGCGGCTTAGCTCCTACAATGAGCAGTTCTTC. Amino acids: CASSLVIGRLSSYNEQFF.

This clonotype was counted only a few times. The chain recombines TRBV29-1 with TRBJ1-2; no firm D call. This CDR3 contains 14 residues. Germline-derived CDR1 and CDR2 are SQVTM and ANQGSEA. Trimming cost V 0 bases and J 6 bases, with 14 bases left between them. The CDR3 DNA sequence: TGCAGCGTTGAAGATGGTACGGGAATTAATGGCTACACCTTC. It is translated as CSVEDGTGINGYTF.

The rearrangement joins TRBV30 to TRBJ2-5; D is possibly TRBD2 (5 bases). The V end lost 1 base, the J end lost 4 bases, and 10 bases lay between the germline ends. CDR1 and CDR2 (germline): GTSNPN, SVGIG (reference sequence). The CDR3 has 13 amino acids. The CDR3 reads CAWSAHGGETQYF. CDR3 nucleotide sequence: TGTGCCTGGAGTGCCCATGGAGGAGAGACCCAGTACTTC.

This clonotype was recorded many times. The genes are TRBV30 and TRBJ2-3; 11 positions match TRBD2. Germline values: CDR1 GTSNPN, CDR2 SVGIG (reference sequence). Losses at the gene ends were 2 bases for V and 4 bases for J; bases not matched to a gene: 5. The CDR3 contains 15 residues. CDR3 residues: CAWSRIAGGADTQYF. The CDR3 coding sequence is TGTGCCTGGAGTCGAATAGCGGGAGGGGCAGATACGCAGTATTTT.

The chain employs TRBV30 and TRBJ1-5; D is unclear. Trimming took 0 bases from V and 5 from J, leaving 11 bases between them. The CDR3 totals 14 residues. The germline gives CDR1 GTSNPN, CDR2 SVGIG (reference sequence). This CDR3 reads CAWSVGSGDQPQHF. DNA for the CDR3: TGTGCCTGGAGTGTGGGCTCGGGAGATCAGCCCCAGCATTTT.

This clonotype was observed many times. The V call is TRBV12-5, the J call TRBJ2-1; 7 nucleotides agree with TRBD2. The CDR3 covers 15 residues. The germline V gene encodes CDR1 LGHNT and CDR2 FRNRAP. The V and J ends lost 4 bases and 9 bases, in that order; junction bases with no gene match: 12. CDR3 residues: CASGSPATSAVEQFF. CDR3 DNA: TGTGCTAGTGGTTCCCCAGCTACTAGCGCGGTTGAGCAGTTCTTC.

V is TRBV12-5 and J is TRBJ1-5, with D unclear. V was trimmed by 9 bases and J by 1 base, leaving 13 bases between them. The CDR3 has 14 amino acids. Germline CDR1 and CDR2: LGHNT and FRNRAP. CDR3 protein: CASQVDLSNQPQHF. The CDR3 bases are TGTGCTAGCCAGGTTGATTTGAGCAATCAGCCCCAGCATTTT. Supplemented by reference TRBV12-5 and TRBJ1-5, the full variable domain reads DARVTQTPRHKVTEMGQEVTMRCQPILGHNTVFWYRQTMMQGLELLAYFRNRAPLDDSGMPKDRFSAEMPDATLATLKIQPSEPRDSAVYFCASQVDLSNQPQHFGDGTRLSIL.

This clonotype was found many times. J is TRBJ2-1 and V is TRBV20-1, with TRBD2 matching over 12 bases. Germline V lookup: CDR1 DFQATT, CDR2 SNEGSKA (reference sequence). After removal of 4 bases from V and 4 bases from J, the junction contained 2 bases not matched to a gene. The CDR3 totals 14 residues. The CDR3: CSATSGRGYNEQFF. CDR3 coding DNA: TGCAGTGCTACTAGCGGGAGGGGATACAATGAGCAGTTCTTC.

The rearrangement joins TRBV4-1 to TRBJ2-1, with TRBD1 matching 9 bases. The V gene's germline CDR1 is MGHRA and CDR2 YSYEKL. Trimming removed 3 bases from V and 4 bases from J; junction bases left unmatched: 4. There are 15 residues in the CDR3. In nucleotides, the CDR3 is TGCGCCAGCAGCCAGGGCGGGACAGGGTACAATGAGCAGTTCTTC. This encodes CASSQGGTGYNEQFF.

This chain uses TRBV4-1 with TRBJ1-6; D remains unclear. The CDR3 covers 17 residues. Germline CDR1 and CDR2: MGHRA and YSYEKL. Trimming removed 3 bases at V and 10 bases at J, with 22 bases between. As DNA, the CDR3 is TGCGCCAGCAGCCACCAGCCCTGGGGAGGGAACGAATCACCCCTCCACTTT. Translated, it gives CASSHQPWGGNESPLHF.

Ten or more counts support this clonotype. This chain joins TRBV3-1 and TRBJ2-5; D ambiguous. Trimming removed 4 bases from V and 3 bases from J, with 12 bases in between. CDR1 and CDR2 from the germline V gene are LGHDT and YNNKEL (reference sequence). The CDR3 length is 14 residues. In nucleotides, the CDR3 is TGTGCCAGCAGCCTACGACTTGCCAAAGAGACCCAGTACTTC. Its protein product is CASSLRLAKETQYF.

In this sample, this clonotype turned up once. The chain carries TRBV4-1 and TRBJ2-3; no firm D call. This CDR3 region has 16 residues. Germline CDR1 is MGHRA and CDR2 is YSYEKL. V lost 4 bases, J lost 0 bases, and 14 bases lay in between. The CDR3 region is CASSPRRAESTDTQYF. In nucleotides, the CDR3 is TGCGCCAGCAGCCCCCGAAGGGCAGAGAGCACAGATACGCAGTATTTT.

The chain is built from TRBV7-9 and TRBJ1-1; 7 bases map to TRBD1. The CDR3 is 15 residues long. Germline CDR1 SEHNR, CDR2 FQNEAQ (reference sequence). J lost 4 bases, V lost 3 bases, and 8 bases had no gene match. In DNA, the CDR3 is TGTGCCAGCAGCTTTGACAGGGATCGGGGCACTGAAGCTTTCTTT. It codes for CASSFDRDRGTEAFF.

There are a few counts of this clonotype. The chain has TRBV7-8 and TRBJ1-1; D unresolved. The V end lost 0 bases, the J end lost 0 bases, and 5 bases lay between the germline ends. Germline CDR1 and CDR2: SGHVS and FQNEAQ. The CDR3 length is 14 residues. The CDR3 DNA reads TGTGCCAGCAGCTTAGCGGACGTGAACACTGAAGCTTTCTTT. Protein product: CASSLADVNTEAFF.

This chain links TRBV19 with TRBJ2-3; TRBD2 matches at 10 bases. The CDR3 spans 16 residues. Germline V CDR1 and CDR2: LNHDA, SQIVND (reference sequence). J was trimmed by 3 bases and V by 2 bases; bases with no gene match: 5. The CDR3 nucleotides are TGTGCCAGTAGTATAACGGGAGCGGGAGGGACAGATACGCAGTATTTT. Translating it yields CASSITGAGGTDTQYF.